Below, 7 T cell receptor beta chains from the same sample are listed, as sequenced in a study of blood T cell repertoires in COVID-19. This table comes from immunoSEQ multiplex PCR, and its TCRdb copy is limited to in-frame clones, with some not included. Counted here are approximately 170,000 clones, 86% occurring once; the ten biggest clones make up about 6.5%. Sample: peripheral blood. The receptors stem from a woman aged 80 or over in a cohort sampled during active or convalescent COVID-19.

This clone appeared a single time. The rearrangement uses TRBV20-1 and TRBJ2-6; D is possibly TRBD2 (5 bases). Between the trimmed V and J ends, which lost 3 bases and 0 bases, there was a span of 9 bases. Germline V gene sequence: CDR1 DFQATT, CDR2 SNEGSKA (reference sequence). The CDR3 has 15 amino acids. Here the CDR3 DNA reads TGCAGTGCTAGTGCGAGGGACTCTGGGGCCAACGTCCTGACTTTC. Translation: CSASARDSGANVLTF.

CDR3 protein: CASAYGGSTEAFF. CDR3 sequence (DNA): TGTGCTAGTGCTTATGGGGGGAGCACTGAAGCTTTCTTT. The rearrangement uses TRBV12-5 and TRBJ1-1; maybe TRBD1 (5 bases). The CDR3 totals 13 residues. Germline CDR1 LGHNT, CDR2 FRNRAP. Trimming removed 7 bases from V and 4 bases from J, with 13 bases in between. Looking up the rest from reference TRBV12-5 and TRBJ1-1 gives the full variable domain: DARVTQTPRHKVTEMGQEVTMRCQPILGHNTVFWYRQTMMQGLELLAYFRNRAPLDDSGMPKDRFSAEMPDATLATLKIQPSEPRDSAVYFCASAYGGSTEAFFGQGTRLTVV.

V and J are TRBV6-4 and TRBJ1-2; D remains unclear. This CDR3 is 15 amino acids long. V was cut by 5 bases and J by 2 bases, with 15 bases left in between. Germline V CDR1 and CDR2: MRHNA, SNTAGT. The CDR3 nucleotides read TGTGCCAGCAGTCCCCCCCCTCCCCTAAACTATGGCTACACCTTC. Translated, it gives CASSPPPPLNYGYTF.

This chain's CDR3 is CASSLLAGGQFF. DNA of the CDR3: TGTGCCAGCAGCTTATTAGCGGGGGGGCAGTTCTTC. The chain carries TRBV7-9 and TRBJ2-1; 10 nucleotides align to TRBD2. Germline CDR1 reads SEHNR; CDR2 reads FQNEAQ (reference sequence). The CDR3 sequence is 12 residues long. V dropped 2 bases and J dropped 12; count of bases not matched to a gene: 1. The complete variable domain, with remaining parts taken from reference TRBV7-9 and TRBJ2-1, reads DTGVSQNPRHKITKRGQNVTFRCDPISEHNRLYWYRQTLGQGPEFLTYFQNEAQLEKSRLLSDRFSAERPKGSFSTLEIQRTEQGDSAMYLCASSLLAGGQFFGPGTRLTVL.

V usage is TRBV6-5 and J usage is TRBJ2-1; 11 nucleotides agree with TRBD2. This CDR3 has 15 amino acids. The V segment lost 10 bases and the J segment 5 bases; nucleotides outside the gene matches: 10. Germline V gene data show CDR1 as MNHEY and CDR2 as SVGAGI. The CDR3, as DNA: TGTGCCATAGAACCGGGACTAGCGGAAAACAATGAGCAGTTCTTC. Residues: CAIEPGLAENNEQFF.

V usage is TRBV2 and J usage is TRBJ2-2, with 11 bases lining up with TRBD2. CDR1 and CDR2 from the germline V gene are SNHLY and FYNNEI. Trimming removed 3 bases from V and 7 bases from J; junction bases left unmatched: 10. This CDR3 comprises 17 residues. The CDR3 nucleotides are TGTGCCAGCAGTGATCCGGGACTAGCGGAGGGGTACGGGGAGCTGTTTTTT. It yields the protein CASSDPGLAEGYGELFF.

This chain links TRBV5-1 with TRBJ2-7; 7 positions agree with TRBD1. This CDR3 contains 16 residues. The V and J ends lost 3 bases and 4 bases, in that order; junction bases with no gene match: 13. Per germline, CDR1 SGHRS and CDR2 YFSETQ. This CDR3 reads CASSSLGTEGGYEQYF. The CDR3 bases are TGCGCCAGCAGCTCCCTGGGGACAGAGGGTGGGTACGAGCAGTACTTC.